This is a list of T cell receptor beta chains from one sample in a study of blood T cell repertoires in COVID-19. Sequenced by immunoSEQ multiplex PCR; TCRdb stores in-frame clones only, minus some. The data hold about 180,000 clones, with 80% to 85% observed a single time. Material for sequencing was peripheral blood. The receptor source for this set is a woman between 70 and 85 years old with COVID-19, enrolled during active disease. Both conserved end residues are part of each CDR3. A D gene is named only where the DNA matches it firmly. A row's size may be missing; if present it is once, few, many or a size class.

TRBJ2-2,NA,TRBV5-1,NA,TGCGCCAGCAGCTTAAACAGGGTTGGCGGGGAGCTGTTTTTT,CASSLNRVGGELFF
TRBJ2-1,NA,TRBV9,NA,TGTGCCAGCAGCGTAGTTGGGAGCTCCTACAATGAGCAGTTCTTC,CASSVVGSSYNEQFF
TRBJ1-5,NA,TRBV6-2/TRBV6-3,NA,TGTGCCAGCAGTTACATAGGAGATCAGCCCCAGCATTTT,CASSYIGDQPQHF
TRBJ2-6,TRBD2,TRBV7-2,NA,TGTGCCACCAGACTAGCGGGGAACTCTGGGGCCAACGTCCTGACTTTC,CATRLAGNSGANVLTF
TRBJ1-2,NA,TRBV15,NA,TGTGCCACCAGCAGAGATCTCGCAGGGGCCTATGGCTACACCTTC,CATSRDLAGAYGYTF
TRBJ1-4,NA,TRBV27,NA,TGTGCCAGCAGGCGGGCGCTCCGCGGATCGGGGGAAAAACTGTTTTTT,CASRRALRGSGEKLFF
TRBJ1-1,NA,TRBV28,NA,TGTGCCAGCAGTTTACCCGGGGGCACTGAAGCTTTCTTT,CASSLPGGTEAFF
TRBJ1-4,NA,TRBV2,NA,TGTGCCAGCAGTCCAATTGGCGGGAATGAAAAACTGTTTTTT,CASSPIGGNEKLFF
TRBJ2-2,NA,TRBV11-3,few,TGTGCCAGCAGCCGGACAGCATCCACCGGGGAGCTGTTTTTT,CASSRTASTGELFF
TRBJ1-3,NA,TRBV4-3,NA,TGCGCCAGCAGCCAAAATCCAACTGCTGGAAACACCATATATTTT,CASSQNPTAGNTIYF
TRBJ1-6,NA,TRBV28,NA,TGTGCCAGCCTCCCGGGTCGGTATAATTCACCCCTCCACTTT,CASLPGRYNSPLHF
TRBJ2-7,TRBD1,TRBV19,NA,TGTGCCAGTACCCCCAGGTGGGACAGCTCCTACGAGCAGTACTTC,CASTPRWDSSYEQYF
TRBJ2-1,TRBD2,TRBV11-2,NA,TGTGCCAGCAGCATTTTAGCGGGAGGGGGGGAGCAGTTCTTC,CASSILAGGGEQFF
TRBJ2-3,NA,TRBV20-1,NA,TGCAGTGCTAGTCGGGACACAGATACGCAGTATTTT,CSASRDTDTQYF
TRBJ2-1,TRBD1,TRBV2,NA,TGTGCCAGCAGGGGGACAGGGAGATCGGTGGGTGAGCAGTTCTTC,CASRGTGRSVGEQFF
TRBJ1-2,TRBD1,TRBV6-7,NA,TGTGCCAGCAGTTACTCGTGCAGGACAGGCCTGTATGGCTACACCTTC,CASSYSCRTGLYGYTF
TRBJ1-5,NA,TRBV18,NA,TGTGCCAGCTCCCCAGGACAGAGGATGGCCCAGCCCCAGCATTTT,CASSPGQRMAQPQHF
TRBJ2-7,NA,TRBV5-6,NA,TGTGCCAGCAGCCCGAACACAGGGAGCTCCTACGAGCAGTACTTC,CASSPNTGSSYEQYF
TRBJ1-2,TRBD1,TRBV4-3,NA,TGCGCCAGCAGCCTCGGGACAGGCTATGGCTACACCTTC,CASSLGTGYGYTF
TRBJ2-2,NA,TRBV5-8,NA,TGTGCCAGCAGCTTGTTGCGACAGAACACCGGGGAGCTGTTTTTT,CASSLLRQNTGELFF
TRBJ2-5,NA,TRBV6-6,NA,TGTGCCAGCGGTTTACCCGGGGTCCAAGAGACCCAGTACTTC,CASGLPGVQETQYF